These 27 T cell receptor beta chains originate from one sample sequenced in a study of cytomegalovirus exposure and HLA in healthy donors. The PCR was carried out with 60 Vbeta primers and 13 Jbeta primers. The table came from immunoSEQ multiplex PCR; TCRdb's copy has only in-frame clones and leaves some out. The sample includes 160,000 or so clones, 70% to 80% of them seen just once. Sequencing was carried out using PBMCs. These receptors all come from a man over 45 in good health and CMV-seropositive.

This clone was counted between two and nine times. The CDR3 coding sequence is TGTGCCAGCAGCTTAGCCGGAGAATACTCTGGAAACACCATATATTTT. It translates to CASSLAGEYSGNTIYF. The chain recombines TRBV7-9 with TRBJ1-3, with no clear D. V lost 0 bases, J lost 0 bases, and 9 bases lay in between. The germline CDR1 and CDR2 sequences are SEHNR and FQNEAQ (reference sequence). The CDR3 spans 16 residues.

This chain connects TRBV4-1 to TRBJ1-2; 10 bases fit TRBD1. The CDR3 length is 15 residues. J gave up 5 bases and V 4 bases, and 7 bases lay outside the gene matches. Germline V CDR1 and CDR2: MGHRA, YSYEKL. The CDR3, as DNA: TGCGCCAGCAGCCCGACAGGGGGCTCCTCTTATGGCTACACCTTC. It specifies CASSPTGGSSYGYTF.

This chain connects TRBV2 to TRBJ1-3; D is uncertain. The CDR3 runs 13 residues. V was clipped by 7 bases and J by 0 bases, with 7 bases between them. Germline V lookup: CDR1 SNHLY, CDR2 FYNNEI. The CDR3 DNA follows: TGTGCCAGCACTGCCTACTCTGGAAACACCATATATTTT. It translates to CASTAYSGNTIYF.

The V and J genes are TRBV4-2 and TRBJ2-6; tentative D call: TRBD1 (6 bases). CDR1 and CDR2 (germline): LGHNA, YNFKEQ. V lost 0 bases and J lost 1, with 7 bases in between. The CDR3 runs 16 residues. This CDR3 is CASSQDQGSGANVLTF. In DNA form, the CDR3 reads TGTGCCAGCAGCCAAGATCAGGGGTCTGGGGCCAACGTCCTGACTTTC.

The chain carries TRBV7-6 and TRBJ2-5; TRBD1 aligns across 10 bases. The DNA end is a closer match to TRBJ2-7, so the J assignment may be wrong. CDR3 length equals 18 residues. Per germline, CDR1 SGHVS and CDR2 FNYEAQ. This CDR3 is CASSFVGPGQGRGNEQYF. The CDR3 DNA follows: TGTGCCAGCAGCTTCGTCGGTCCGGGACAGGGGAGAGGCAACGAGCAGTACTTC.

This chain connects TRBV27 to TRBJ2-7; 7 bases agree with TRBD1. The CDR3 is 13 residues long. The ends lost 2 bases at V and 5 bases at J; junction bases unmatched: 3. Germline CDR1 MNHEY, CDR2 SMNVEV (reference sequence). CDR3 nucleotides: TGTGCCAGCAGTTTAGGCAGGGGGAACGAGCAGTACTTC. It is translated as CASSLGRGNEQYF.

V usage is TRBV7-6 and J usage is TRBJ2-1; possibly TRBD2 for D (6 bases). This CDR3 has 13 residues. Germline V gene sequence: CDR1 SGHVS, CDR2 FNYEAQ. V was trimmed by 5 bases and J by 10 bases, leaving 15 bases between them. The CDR3 is CASSRDLANEQFF. The CDR3 DNA sequence: TGTGCCAGCAGCCGTGACCTAGCGAACGAGCAGTTCTTC.

CDR3 bases: TGTGCCAGCAGCTTAATTAAGGGGGCTTCCGGGGAGCTGTTTTTT. Its protein product is CASSLIKGASGELFF. V and J are TRBV5-4 and TRBJ2-2; the match to TRBD1 covers 7 bases. J gave up 6 bases and V 2 bases, and 7 bases lay outside the gene matches. The germline CDR1 and CDR2 sequences are SGHNT and YYREEE (reference sequence). This CDR3 has 15 residues.

The gene calls are TRBV7-3 and TRBJ2-1; 8 bases agree with TRBD1. Germline values: CDR1 SGHTA, CDR2 FQGTGA. Trimming cost V 4 bases and J 4 bases; bases outside gene matches: 6. The CDR3 runs 15 residues. CDR3 sequence (DNA): TGTGCCAGCAGCTCCCAGGGGGCGGGATACAATGAGCAGTTCTTC. Residues: CASSSQGAGYNEQFF. The whole variable domain, filled in from reference TRBV7-3 and TRBJ2-1, reads GAGVSQTPSNKVTEKGKYVELRCDPISGHTALYWYRQSLGQGPEFLIYFQGTGAADDSGLPNDRFFAVRPEGSVSTLKIQRTERGDSAVYLCASSSQGAGYNEQFFGPGTRLTVL.

The chain has TRBV7-3 and TRBJ1-1; 8 nucleotides agree with TRBD1. The germline V gene has CDR1 SGHTA and CDR2 FQGTGA. The CDR3 is 15 residues long. The V gene end was trimmed by 2 bases and the J gene end by 0 bases; junction bases not matched to a gene: 2. This CDR3 is CASSLQTGVNTEAFF. CDR3 bases: TGTGCCAGCAGCTTACAGACAGGGGTGAACACTGAAGCTTTCTTT.

About this clone itself: Distinct nucleotide sequences in the sample also encode this CDR3. The rearrangement uses TRBV7-2 and TRBJ1-5, with D possibly matching TRBD1 (5 bases). Germline CDR1 reads SGHTA; CDR2 reads FQGNSA. The CDR3 has 13 residues. V was pared by 3 bases and J by 4 bases, with 7 bases between. The CDR3 sequence is CASSLGQNQPQHF. The CDR3 DNA reads TGTGCCAGCAGCTTGGGGCAGAATCAGCCCCAGCATTTT.

The chain uses TRBV7-9 and TRBJ2-1, with TRBD2 matching 11 bases. The CDR3 has 15 amino acids. The germline V gene has CDR1 SEHNR and CDR2 FQNEAQ (reference sequence). Germline trimming cut 3 bases from V and 6 bases from J; bases unmatched to any gene: 4. CDR3 DNA: TGTGCCAGCAGCTTTAGCGGGGGGGCTTCCAATGAGCAGTTCTTC. Protein product: CASSFSGGASNEQFF.

The V call is TRBV5-8, the J call TRBJ2-1; 7 bases line up with TRBD1. The CDR3 extends over 17 amino acids. Germline V gene data show CDR1 as SGHTS and CDR2 as YDEGEE. V gave up 3 bases and J gave up 3 bases; unmatched junction bases: 12. In DNA form, the CDR3 reads TGTGCCAGCAGCTACTCACTCCGGGACAGTTTCTACAATGAGCAGTTCTTC. Translation: CASSYSLRDSFYNEQFF. Full variable domain (remainder filled in from reference TRBV5-8 and TRBJ2-1): EAGVTQSPTHLIKTRGQQATLRCSPISGHTSVYWYQQALGLGLQFLLWYDEGEERNRGNFPPRFSGRQFPNYSSELNVNALELEDSALYLCASSYSLRDSFYNEQFFGPGTRLTVL.

The chain carries TRBV5-1 and TRBJ2-5, with D tentatively TRBD1 (6 bases). Germline assignment: CDR1 SGHRS and CDR2 YFSETQ. The CDR3 contains 14 residues. V was clipped by 4 bases and J by 0 bases, with 10 bases between them. In DNA form, the CDR3 reads TGCGCCAGCAGCCCACAGGGTAACCAAGAGACCCAGTACTTC. This encodes CASSPQGNQETQYF. The whole variable domain, remainder taken from reference TRBV5-1 and TRBJ2-5, is KAGVTQTPRYLIKTRGQQVTLSCSPISGHRSVSWYQQTPGQGLQFLFEYFSETQRNKGNFPGRFSGRQFSNSRSEMNVSTLELGDSALYLCASSPQGNQETQYFGPGTRLLVL.

This clone was recorded a few times. The CDR3 region is CASSHGYNEQFF. In DNA form, the CDR3 reads TGTGCCAGCAGCCACGGTTACAATGAGCAGTTCTTC. The J gene is TRBJ2-1, the V gene TRBV6-5; the D is unclear. Germline-derived CDR1 and CDR2 are MNHEY and SVGAGI. The CDR3 is 12 residues long. V shed 6 bases and J shed 4 bases, with 7 bases lying between them.

The chain recombines TRBV4-3 with TRBJ1-1; 7 nucleotides agree with TRBD1. Germline CDR1 is LGHNA and CDR2 is YSLEER. V lost 2 bases, J lost 6 bases, and 9 bases stayed unmatched. The CDR3 spans 15 residues. The CDR3 region has the DNA TGCGCCAGCAGCCAACACCGAGAGGGGGCCGCTGAAGCTTTCTTT. Translation gives CASSQHREGAAEAFF.

The chain is built from TRBV5-6 and TRBJ1-6, with D perhaps matching TRBD1 (6 bases). The CDR3 runs to 12 residues. Germline lookup yields CDR1 SGHDT and CDR2 YYEEEE. Between the trimmed V and J ends, which lost 4 bases and 13 bases, there was a span of 12 bases. CDR3 residues: CASSRYRAPLHF. The CDR3 bases are TGTGCCAGCAGCCGCTACAGGGCCCCCCTCCACTTT.

The V call is TRBV2, the J call TRBJ2-5; 9 bases map to TRBD2. This CDR3 comprises 14 residues. After removal of 7 bases from V and 3 bases from J, the junction contained 6 bases not matched to a gene. The germline CDR1 and CDR2 sequences are SNHLY and FYNNEI. CDR3 region: CASIKRGAEETQYF. CDR3 bases: TGTGCCAGCATCAAGCGGGGGGCCGAAGAGACCCAGTACTTC.

This chain connects TRBV29-1 to TRBJ2-5; D not resolved. The J call could be wrong; TRBJ2-7 is a better fit for the DNA end. This CDR3 is 13 amino acids long. Looked up from germline, CDR1 is SQVTM and CDR2 is ANQGSEA. The CDR3 protein is CSVESRNSYEQYF. In DNA, the CDR3 is TGCAGCGTTGAATCCAGGAACTCCTACGAGCAGTACTTC.

This clone was seen a few times. The V and J genes are TRBV5-1 and TRBJ1-5; 8 nucleotides line up with TRBD1. With 3 bases clipped from V and 7 bases from J, the junction kept 9 bases outside the gene matches. CDR3 length equals 15 residues. In germline, CDR1 is SGHRS, CDR2 YFSETQ. The CDR3 region is CASSWDSGGGQPQHF. The CDR3 DNA sequence: TGCGCCAGCAGCTGGGATTCAGGGGGCGGGCAGCCCCAGCATTTT.

This chain links TRBV2 with TRBJ2-3; 7 bases are shared with TRBD2. Germline V gene data show CDR1 as SNHLY and CDR2 as FYNNEI. The CDR3 extends over 16 amino acids. Trimming cost V 3 bases and J 2 bases; bases outside gene matches: 8. CDR3 region: CASSELAVMNTDTQYF. As DNA, the CDR3 is TGTGCCAGCAGTGAGCTAGCGGTGATGAACACAGATACGCAGTATTTT. Together with reference TRBV2 and TRBJ2-3, the CDR3 gives the full variable domain: EPEVTQTPSHQVTQMGQEVILRCVPISNHLYFYWYRQILGQKVEFLVSFYNNEISEKSEIFDDQFSVERPDGSNFTLKIRSTKLEDSAMYFCASSELAVMNTDTQYFGPGTRLTVL.

The gene calls are TRBV19 and TRBJ1-2; D is perhaps TRBD1 (5 bases). Trimming shortened V by 4 bases and J by 5 bases, and 26 bases separated the two germline ends. The CDR3 sequence is 18 residues long. Germline V gene lookup returns CDR1 LNHDA and CDR2 SQIVND (reference sequence). The CDR3 reads CASSTTGAVASFGYGYTF. CDR3 nucleotides: TGTGCCAGTAGTACAACTGGGGCCGTCGCATCCTTTGGGTATGGCTACACCTTC.

The rearrangement joins TRBV30 to TRBJ2-5, with TRBD2 identical over 8 bases. Germline V CDR1 and CDR2: GTSNPN, SVGIG (reference sequence). V dropped 0 bases and J dropped 0; count of bases not matched to a gene: 6. The CDR3 has 16 residues. The CDR3 nucleotides are TGTGCCTGGAGTGTACGTACGGGGGGGTACCAAGAGACCCAGTACTTC. As protein: CAWSVRTGGYQETQYF.

The rearrangement joins TRBV4-2 to TRBJ2-7, with a weak D call TRBD1 (6 bases). Per the germline V gene, CDR1 is LGHNA and CDR2 is YNFKEQ. CDR3 length: 15 amino acids. The V end was cut by 3 bases, the J end by 1 base, with 13 bases between. The CDR3 loop reads CASSQVTGTSYEQYF. Here the CDR3 DNA reads TGTGCCAGCAGCCAGGTGACAGGCACTTCCTACGAGCAGTACTTC.

This clone was observed a handful of times. V gene TRBV11-2 combines with J gene TRBJ1-2; D unclear. From germline, CDR1 is SGHAT and CDR2 FQNNGV. Trimming took 5 bases from V and 4 from J, leaving 11 bases between them. There are 13 residues in the CDR3. The CDR3 loop is CASSGGAFYGYTF. CDR3 sequence (DNA): TGTGCCAGCAGCGGAGGTGCCTTCTATGGCTACACCTTC.

The V gene is TRBV27, the J gene TRBJ2-2, with TRBD2 matching 10 bases. The CDR3 runs 17 residues. Germline CDR1 is MNHEY and CDR2 is SMNVEV (reference sequence). Trimming at V came to 3 bases and at J to 4 bases, leaving 8 bases not matched to a gene. DNA of the CDR3: TGTGCCAGCAGTTTCCCTAGCGGGGGTCTGGGCACCGGGGAGCTGTTTTTT. This gives the protein CASSFPSGGLGTGELFF.

The V call is TRBV5-4, the J call TRBJ2-3; D call uncertain. The CDR3 contains 13 residues. The germline CDR1 and CDR2 sequences are SGHNT and YYREEE (reference sequence). V was pared by 10 bases and J by 5 bases, with 17 bases between. CDR3 amino acids: CAGNSMPGDTQYF. The CDR3 region has the DNA TGTGCCGGCAACTCCATGCCAGGAGATACGCAGTATTTT.